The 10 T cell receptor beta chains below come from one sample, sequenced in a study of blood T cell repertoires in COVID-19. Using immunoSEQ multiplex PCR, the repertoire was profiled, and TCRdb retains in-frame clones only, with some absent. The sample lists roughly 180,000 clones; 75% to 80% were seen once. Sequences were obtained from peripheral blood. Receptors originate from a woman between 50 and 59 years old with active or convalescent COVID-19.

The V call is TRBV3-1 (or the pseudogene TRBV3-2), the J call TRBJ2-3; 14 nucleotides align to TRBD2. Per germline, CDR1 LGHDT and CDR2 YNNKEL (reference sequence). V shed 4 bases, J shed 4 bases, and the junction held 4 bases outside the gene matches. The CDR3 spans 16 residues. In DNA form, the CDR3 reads TGTGCCAGCAGCCGGAGACTAGCGGGAGGGTCAGATACGCAGTATTTT. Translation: CASSRRLAGGSDTQYF.

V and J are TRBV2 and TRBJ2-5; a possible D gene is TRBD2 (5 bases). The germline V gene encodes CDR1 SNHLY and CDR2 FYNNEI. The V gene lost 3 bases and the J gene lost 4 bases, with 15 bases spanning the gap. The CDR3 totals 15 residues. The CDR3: CASSDSRPDSETQYF. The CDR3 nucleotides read TGTGCCAGCAGTGATAGCCGCCCGGACTCAGAGACCCAGTACTTC.

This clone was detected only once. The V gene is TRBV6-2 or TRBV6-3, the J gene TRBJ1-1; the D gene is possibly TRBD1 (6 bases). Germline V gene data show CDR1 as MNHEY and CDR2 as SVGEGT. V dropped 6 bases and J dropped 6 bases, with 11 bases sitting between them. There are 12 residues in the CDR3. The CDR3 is CASSLGTSEAFF. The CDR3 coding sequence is TGTGCCAGCAGCCTAGGGACATCTGAAGCTTTCTTT.

CDR3 in DNA: TGTGCCAGCAGCTTGTATGGACAGGGAAATGATGCTTTCTTT. Its protein product is CASSLYGQGNDAFF. The V gene is TRBV5-6, the J gene TRBJ1-1; 8 positions agree with TRBD1. There are 14 residues in the CDR3. CDR1 is SGHDT and CDR2 is YYEEEE in the germline V gene. V dropped 1 base and J dropped 11; count of bases not matched to a gene: 10.

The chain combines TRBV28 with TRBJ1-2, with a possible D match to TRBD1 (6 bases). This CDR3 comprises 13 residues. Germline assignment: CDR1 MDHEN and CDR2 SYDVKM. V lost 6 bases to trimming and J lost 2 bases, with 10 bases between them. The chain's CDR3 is CASRGGGNYGYTF. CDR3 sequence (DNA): TGTGCCAGCAGGGGAGGGGGGAACTATGGCTACACCTTC.

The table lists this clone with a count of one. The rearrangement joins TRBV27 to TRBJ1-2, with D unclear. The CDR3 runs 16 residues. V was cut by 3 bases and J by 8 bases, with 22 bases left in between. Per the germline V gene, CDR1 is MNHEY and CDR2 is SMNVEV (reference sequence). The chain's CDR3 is CASSFRGLTRGWGYTF. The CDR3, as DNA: TGTGCCAGCAGTTTTCGAGGTTTGACCCGAGGATGGGGCTACACCTTC.

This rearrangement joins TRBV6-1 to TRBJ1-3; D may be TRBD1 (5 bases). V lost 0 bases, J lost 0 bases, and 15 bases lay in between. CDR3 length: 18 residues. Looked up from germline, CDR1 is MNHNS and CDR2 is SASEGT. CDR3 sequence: CASSEALLRGSSGNTIYF. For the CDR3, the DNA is TGTGCCAGCAGTGAAGCGCTCCTCCGGGGGTCCTCTGGAAACACCATATATTTT.

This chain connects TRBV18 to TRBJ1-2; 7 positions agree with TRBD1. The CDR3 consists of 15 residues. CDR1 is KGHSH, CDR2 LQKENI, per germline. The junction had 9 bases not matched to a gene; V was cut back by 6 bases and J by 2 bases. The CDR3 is CASSRQGSANYGYTF. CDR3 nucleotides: TGTGCCAGCTCTCGACAGGGATCGGCCAACTATGGCTACACCTTC.

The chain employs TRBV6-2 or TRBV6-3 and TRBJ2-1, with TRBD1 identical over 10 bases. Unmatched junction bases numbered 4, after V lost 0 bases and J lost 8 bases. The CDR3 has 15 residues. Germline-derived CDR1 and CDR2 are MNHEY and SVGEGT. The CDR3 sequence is CASSYSRDRGDEQFF. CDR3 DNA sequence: TGTGCCAGCAGTTACTCCCGGGACAGGGGAGATGAGCAGTTCTTC.

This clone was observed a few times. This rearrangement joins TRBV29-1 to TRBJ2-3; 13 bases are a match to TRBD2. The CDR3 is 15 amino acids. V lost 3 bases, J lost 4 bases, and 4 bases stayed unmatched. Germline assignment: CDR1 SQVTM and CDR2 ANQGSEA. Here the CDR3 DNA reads TGCAGCGTTGATCAACTAGCGGGAGGGGCAGATACGCAGTATTTT. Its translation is CSVDQLAGGADTQYF.